Below, 10 T cell receptor beta chains from the same sample are listed, as sequenced in a study of T-cell reconstitution after alpha-beta-depleted transplantation in children. TCRbeta library construction was performed incorporating unique molecular identifiers. TCRdb recomputed calls from the PCR reads with MiXCR, one row per CDR3 protein. The sample lists about 600,000 distinct CDR3 sequences; under 12% were seen once. The sample was PBMCs from the stem cell graft donor, taken from the stem cell graft. These receptor sequences come from a human donor who donated a stem cell graft to a child with acute myeloid leukemia.

In this sample, this clonotype turned up many times. The CDR3 DNA sequence: TGTGCCAGCAGGGCGGATTCCTACAATGAGCAGTTCTTC. As protein: CASRADSYNEQFF. The chain employs TRBV2 and TRBJ2-1; D uncertain. The germline V gene encodes CDR1 SNHLY and CDR2 FYNNEI. CDR3 length: 13 residues. Trimming left V 6 bases short and J 1 base short, with 7 bases between.

In this sample, this clonotype turned up a few times. The rearrangement uses TRBV20-1 and TRBJ1-3, with TRBD1 identical over 9 bases. J was trimmed by 7 bases and V by 4 bases; bases with no gene match: 11. Germline V CDR1 and CDR2: DFQATT, SNEGSKA (reference sequence). The CDR3 contains 15 residues. The CDR3 region has the DNA TGCAGTGCTAAGTTGGGGGGGACAGGGCGGAACACCATATATTTT. It yields the protein CSAKLGGTGRNTIYF.

This clonotype was observed a few times. V is TRBV28 and J is TRBJ2-2; 8 nucleotides line up with TRBD2. The CDR3 length is 15 residues. V was clipped by 8 bases and J by 7 bases; unmatched bases: 12. The germline V gene has CDR1 MDHEN and CDR2 SYDVKM. DNA for the CDR3: TGTGCCAGCCTCCGGGGACTAGGGGTTTACGGGGAGCTGTTTTTT. It translates to CASLRGLGVYGELFF.

This clonotype was seen more than once but under ten times. The chain recombines TRBV7-8 with TRBJ2-1; 8 nucleotides match TRBD2. The germline CDR1 and CDR2 sequences are SGHVS and FQNEAQ. The CDR3 covers 18 residues. V was clipped by 1 base and J by 0 bases; unmatched bases: 8. The CDR3 coding sequence is TGTGCCAGCAGCTTAGTGGGGACTAGGGTCCTCTCCTACAATGAGCAGTTCTTC. This codes for CASSLVGTRVLSYNEQFF.

The table lists this clonotype with a few counts. This chain connects TRBV21-1 to TRBJ2-2; TRBD2 reflects the table's D call only, with no check against the DNA. TRBV21-1 has pseudogene status. The CDR3 loop spans 16 amino acids. The CDR3 bases are TGTGCCAGCAGCAACTTCCAAGGACTAGCGACCGGGGAGCTGTTTTTT. It yields the protein CASSNFQGLATGELFF.

The genes are TRBV5-6 and TRBJ1-1, with D perhaps matching TRBD1 (5 bases). From germline, CDR1 is SGHDT and CDR2 YYEEEE. V was trimmed by 3 bases and J by 3 bases, leaving 9 bases between them. CDR3 length: 13 amino acids. The CDR3 spells CASSSGHDTEAFF. The CDR3 DNA sequence: TGTGCCAGCAGCTCTGGACACGACACTGAAGCTTTCTTT.

The chain recombines TRBV6-1 with TRBJ1-2, with D unclear. Trimming stripped 1 base from V and 5 bases from J, with 11 bases between. CDR1 is MNHNS, CDR2 SASEGT, per germline. This CDR3 is 14 amino acids long. The CDR3 protein is CASSEVVWSYGYTF. DNA of the CDR3: TGTGCCAGCAGTGAAGTAGTTTGGAGTTATGGCTACACCTTC.

This clonotype was counted a few times. The genes are TRBV28 and TRBJ1-6, with no clear D. With 6 bases removed from V and 0 bases from J, the gap between germline ends came to 9 bases. CDR1 and CDR2 (germline): MDHEN, SYDVKM. The CDR3 is 15 amino acids. CDR3 DNA: TGTGCCAGCAGGCCCAGGAGCTCCTATAATTCACCCCTCCACTTT. Amino acids: CASRPRSSYNSPLHF. Full variable domain (rest looked up from reference TRBV28 and TRBJ1-6): DVKVTQSSRYLVKRTGEKVFLECVQDMDHENMFWYRQDPGLGLRLIYFSYDVKMKEKGDIPEGYSVSREKKERFSLILESASTNQTSMYLCASRPRSSYNSPLHFGNGTRLTVT.

The chain carries TRBV20-1 and TRBJ2-3; a weak D match, TRBD2 (6 bases). There are 16 residues in the CDR3. Germline V gene sequence: CDR1 DFQATT, CDR2 SNEGSKA (reference sequence). V lost 3 bases and J 0 bases, leaving 16 bases between the germline ends. The CDR3 region has the DNA TGCAGTGCTAGGGAGGGGTCTGGGTTTAGCACAGATACGCAGTATTTT. As protein: CSAREGSGFSTDTQYF.

The table lists this clonotype with many counts. This chain connects TRBV29-1 to TRBJ2-5; the D is unclear. Trimming shortened V by 5 bases and J by 5 bases, and 12 bases separated the two germline ends. Germline-derived CDR1 and CDR2 are SQVTM and ANQGSEA. The CDR3 consists of 12 residues. This chain's CDR3 is CSVIDHTETQYF. The CDR3, as DNA: TGCAGCGTTATCGACCACACGGAGACCCAGTACTTC.